This entry lists 30 T cell receptor beta chains sequenced from one sample in a study of cytomegalovirus exposure and HLA in healthy donors. In the PCR, 60 Vbeta and 13 Jbeta primers were used. Clones were read by immunoSEQ multiplex PCR, and TCRdb kept only the in-frame ones, dropping some. The repertoire includes 95,000 to 110,000 clones, approximately 72% of them detected once, and under 3.5% sits in the top ten. Sequenced sample: PBMCs. The receptors were sampled from a woman aged 45-65 years in good health and CMV-seronegative.

The chain links TRBV6-5 to TRBJ2-1, with D maybe TRBD1 (6 bases). The CDR3 length is 12 residues. V gave up 5 bases and J gave up 14 bases, with 16 bases separating them. Germline-derived CDR1 and CDR2 are MNHEY and SVGAGI. This CDR3 is CASSLKQGTEFF. Here the CDR3 DNA reads TGTGCCAGCAGTCTTAAACAGGGCACGGAGTTCTTC.

The genes are TRBV11-2 and TRBJ2-3, with 8 bases matching TRBD2. CDR3 length: 15 residues. CDR1 and CDR2 from the germline V gene are SGHAT and FQNNGV. V dropped 5 bases and J dropped 4; count of bases not matched to a gene: 8. CDR3 in amino acids: CASSRGTRPADTQYF. DNA of the CDR3: TGTGCCAGCAGCAGAGGGACTAGGCCCGCAGATACGCAGTATTTT.

The chain recombines TRBV6-1 with TRBJ1-1; TRBD1 agrees at 7 bases. Germline assignment: CDR1 MNHNS and CDR2 SASEGT. CDR3 length: 13 residues. The V segment lost 6 bases and the J segment 0 bases; nucleotides outside the gene matches: 1. CDR3 sequence reads: CASRTGMNTEAFF. In nucleotides, the CDR3 is TGTGCCAGCAGGACAGGGATGAACACTGAAGCTTTCTTT.

The V and J genes are TRBV4-1 and TRBJ1-2; D remains ambiguous. Trimming took 1 base from V and 4 from J, leaving 22 bases between them. The V gene's germline CDR1 is MGHRA and CDR2 YSYEKL. The CDR3 runs to 18 residues. The DNA of the CDR3 is TGCGCCAGCAGCCAAGGCGGGGAGCCCCCCTCAATGAGCTATGGCTACACCTTC. This codes for CASSQGGEPPSMSYGYTF.

This clone was seen a few times. The V and J genes are TRBV7-2 and TRBJ2-1; 10 nucleotides align to TRBD2. The CDR3 is 16 residues long. Losses at the gene ends were 2 bases for V and 8 bases for J; bases not matched to a gene: 9. Germline V gene lookup returns CDR1 SGHTA and CDR2 FQGNSA. The CDR3 loop is CASSLPLAGEVHEQFF. The CDR3 DNA sequence: TGTGCCAGCAGCTTACCTCTAGCGGGAGAAGTTCATGAGCAGTTCTTC.

The chain couples TRBV5-1 to TRBJ2-3; 13 nucleotides match TRBD2. The CDR3 totals 17 residues. The ends lost 4 bases at V and 5 bases at J; junction bases unmatched: 10. The germline CDR1 and CDR2 sequences are SGHRS and YFSETQ. In nucleotides, the CDR3 is TGCGCCAGCAGCATTGGGACTAGCGGGAAGAGTGTAGATACGCAGTATTTT. The encoded protein is CASSIGTSGKSVDTQYF.

V gene TRBV6-5 combines with J gene TRBJ2-1, with TRBD2 as a possible D gene (6 bases). Trimming removed 1 base at V and 9 bases at J, with 16 bases between. CDR3 size: 15 residues. CDR1 and CDR2 from the germline V gene are MNHEY and SVGAGI. The CDR3 DNA is TGTGCCAGCAGTTACTGGGCGGACCGGGGGAGTGAGCAGTTCTTC. This codes for CASSYWADRGSEQFF.

The chain recombines TRBV6-1 with TRBJ1-1, with D unresolved. Trimming took 7 bases from V and 10 from J, leaving 22 bases between them. Germline V gene sequence: CDR1 MNHNS, CDR2 SASEGT. The CDR3 is 14 amino acids. CDR3 in amino acids: CASILLETTATAFF. The CDR3 nucleotides read TGTGCCAGCATCCTCTTAGAAACAACAGCAACAGCTTTCTTT.

With respect to this clone: An end of the junction does not agree with germline; a read error may underlie this. The V and J genes are TRBV11-3 and TRBJ2-4; 7 nucleotides match TRBD1. CDR1 and CDR2 (germline): SGHNT, YENEEA. This CDR3 region has 15 residues. CDR3: CASSVRDRAENIQYF. The CDR3 DNA reads TGTGCCAGCAGCGTAAGGGACAGAGCCGAAAACATTCAGTACTTC. The whole variable domain, filled in from reference TRBV11-3 and TRBJ2-4, reads EAGVVQSPRYKIIEKKQPVAFWCNPISGHNTLYWYLQNLGQGPELLIRYENEEAVDDSQLPKDRFSAERLKGVDSTLKIQPAELGDSAVYLCASSVRDRAENIQYFGAGTRLSVL.

The chain uses TRBV5-1 and TRBJ1-2; TRBD1 matches at 9 bases. CDR1 is SGHRS, CDR2 YFSETQ, per germline. V lost 4 bases and J lost 4; bases outside the gene matches: 5. There are 14 residues in the CDR3. The CDR3 region has the DNA TGCGCCAGCAGCAGGGACAGGGAGTTCTATGGCTACACCTTC. Protein product: CASSRDREFYGYTF.

The rearrangement joins TRBV18 to TRBJ2-2; 7 positions agree with TRBD2. The CDR3 sequence is 17 residues long. CDR1 is KGHSH and CDR2 is LQKENI in the germline V gene. The J segment lost 2 bases and the V segment lost 4 bases, leaving 10 bases of the junction unmatched. The CDR3 sequence: CASSQREMWRNTGELFF. CDR3 sequence (DNA): TGTGCCAGCTCACAGCGGGAAATGTGGAGAAACACCGGGGAGCTGTTTTTT.

The chain carries TRBV29-1 and TRBJ2-3; D possibly corresponds to TRBD1 (5 bases). The germline V gene has CDR1 SQVTM and CDR2 ANQGSEA. The CDR3 sequence is 13 residues long. V lost 6 bases and J 2 bases, leaving 12 bases between the germline ends. CDR3 loop: CSVGWGVTDTQYF. The CDR3 DNA reads as TGCAGCGTGGGCTGGGGCGTCACAGATACGCAGTATTTT.

This clone was recorded a few times. The rearrangement links TRBV7-9 to TRBJ1-2; TRBD1 aligns across 11 bases. Germline trimming cut 5 bases from V and 4 bases from J; bases unmatched to any gene: 6. This CDR3 spans 15 amino acids. Per the germline V gene, CDR1 is SEHNR and CDR2 is FQNEAQ (reference sequence). The CDR3 nucleotides read TGTGCCAGCAGCACGGGACAGGGGGAAGTCTATGGCTACACCTTC. As protein: CASSTGQGEVYGYTF.

This chain joins TRBV6-5 and TRBJ2-5; the D gene is possibly TRBD2 (6 bases). CDR3 length: 15 amino acids. Deletions cut 0 bases from V and 3 bases from J, with 11 bases between. Germline CDR1 is MNHEY and CDR2 is SVGAGI. CDR3 sequence: CASSYSSRREETQYF. CDR3 coding DNA: TGTGCCAGCAGTTACTCGTCCAGGAGGGAAGAGACCCAGTACTTC.

In its sample, this clone was seen a few times. The chain employs TRBV7-9 and TRBJ1-5; 10 bases are a match to TRBD1. V trimming: 5 bases; J trimming: 0 bases; junction bases outside the gene matches: 7. Germline V gene sequence: CDR1 SEHNR, CDR2 FQNEAQ (reference sequence). CDR3 length: 17 amino acids. Here the CDR3 DNA reads TGTGCCAGCAGCCCCTGGGACAGGGGAAATAGCAATCAGCCCCAGCATTTT. The encoded protein is CASSPWDRGNSNQPQHF.

This chain links TRBV2 with TRBJ1-4; D gene uncertain. Germline V gene sequence: CDR1 SNHLY, CDR2 FYNNEI. The CDR3 contains 15 residues. Trimming removed 3 bases at V and 7 bases at J, with 15 bases between. CDR3 sequence (DNA): TGTGCCAGCAGTGAGATAACCACAATTGGTGAAAAACTGTTTTTT. Translating it yields CASSEITTIGEKLFF.

The table lists this clone with a count of one. The CDR3 spells CASSLTGLAGFTDTQYF. CDR3 nucleotide sequence: TGCGCCAGCAGCCTCACAGGGCTAGCGGGGTTCACAGATACGCAGTATTTT. The chain couples TRBV5-1 to TRBJ2-3; TRBD2 agrees at 9 bases. This CDR3 has 17 residues. V shed 4 bases, J shed 2 bases, and the junction held 11 bases outside the gene matches. CDR1 SGHRS and CDR2 YFSETQ come from the germline V gene.

In this sample, this clone turned up a few times. This chain uses TRBV25-1 with TRBJ1-2; 10 nucleotides match TRBD1. Germline lookup yields CDR1 MGHDK and CDR2 SYGVNS. V was pared by 8 bases and J by 8 bases, with 8 bases of the junction left unmatched. The CDR3 extends over 13 amino acids. CDR3 amino acids: CASWGQGFRGYTF. The CDR3 DNA reads as TGTGCCAGCTGGGGACAGGGGTTCAGGGGCTACACCTTC.

The rearrangement joins TRBV5-1 to TRBJ2-6; 8 bases map to TRBD1. V gave up 0 bases and J gave up 1 base; unmatched junction bases: 6. Germline CDR1 reads SGHRS; CDR2 reads YFSETQ. The CDR3 consists of 18 residues. This CDR3 reads CASSLAGQGQSGANVLTF. The CDR3 bases are TGCGCCAGCAGCTTGGCCGGACAGGGCCAGTCTGGGGCCAACGTCCTGACTTTC.

Only one count was recorded for this clone. The chain couples TRBV27 to TRBJ2-5; 10 bases map to TRBD1. The V gene end was trimmed by 10 bases and the J gene end by 7 bases; junction bases not matched to a gene: 15. Looked up from germline, CDR1 is MNHEY and CDR2 is SMNVEV (reference sequence). This CDR3 is 15 amino acids long. The CDR3: CATATATGGGGTQYF. In DNA, the CDR3 is TGTGCCACCGCGACAGCGACAGGGGGCGGCGGGACCCAGTACTTC.

This clone was observed a single time. The CDR3 nucleotides are TGTGCCAGCAGCGTAGGCATCCTAGCGTCCTCCTACGAGCAGTACTTC. It specifies CASSVGILASSYEQYF. J is TRBJ2-7 and V is TRBV9, with D perhaps TRBD2 (6 bases). CDR3 length: 16 residues. Germline CDR1 is SGDLS and CDR2 is YYNGEE. The V end was cut by 0 bases, the J end by 0 bases, with 13 bases between.

The chain combines TRBV6-1 with TRBJ2-5; 7 bases match TRBD1. The V segment lost 8 bases and the J segment 2 bases; nucleotides outside the gene matches: 2. This CDR3 is 12 amino acids long. In germline, CDR1 is MNHNS, CDR2 SASEGT. The CDR3 DNA sequence: TGTGCCAGCGGGACAGCGCAAGAGACCCAGTACTTC. Translating it yields CASGTAQETQYF.

The genes are TRBV9 and TRBJ2-2, with TRBD2 as a possible D gene (7 bases). From germline, CDR1 is SGDLS and CDR2 YYNGEE. CDR3 length: 17 amino acids. V shed 2 bases and J shed 4 bases, with 18 bases lying between them. The chain's CDR3 is CASSVDLGGRGTGELFF. DNA for the CDR3: TGTGCCAGCAGCGTTGATTTGGGGGGGCGAGGCACCGGGGAGCTGTTTTTT.

The CDR3 nucleotides are TGTGCCAGCAGCCCCCAACAGCAGGCCCCAGATACGCAGTATTTT. Protein product: CASSPQQQAPDTQYF. The rearrangement uses TRBV5-6 and TRBJ2-3; D gene unclear. The CDR3 is 15 residues long. Germline lookup yields CDR1 SGHDT and CDR2 YYEEEE. The germline V and J ends were trimmed by 4 bases and 4 bases, with 16 bases remaining between them.

The count of this clone is one. The CDR3 DNA reads TGCGCCAGCAGTGAGTCGGGGACAGAAACCTACGAGCAGTACTTC. It codes for CASSESGTETYEQYF. The V gene is TRBV10-1, the J gene TRBJ2-7, with 7 positions matching TRBD1. The V segment lost 0 bases and the J segment 2 bases; nucleotides outside the gene matches: 4. Germline assignment: CDR1 WNHNN and CDR2 SYGVQD (reference sequence). The CDR3 has 15 amino acids.

The chain has TRBV27 and TRBJ1-2; 8 nucleotides line up with TRBD1. V shed 5 bases and J 7 bases; nucleotides not matched to a gene: 9. Germline CDR1 reads MNHEY; CDR2 reads SMNVEV (reference sequence). This CDR3 spans 14 amino acids. In DNA form, the CDR3 reads TGTGCCAGCAGTCCCCAAGGGACAGGCGGTGGCTACACCTTC. Translated: CASSPQGTGGGYTF.

The chain recombines TRBV7-2 with TRBJ1-1; TRBD1 matches 7 bases. J was trimmed by 7 bases and V by 0 bases; bases with no gene match: 2. CDR1 is SGHTA and CDR2 is FQGNSA in the germline V gene. This CDR3 comprises 13 residues. CDR3 loop: CASSLAGTVEAFF. The CDR3 region has the DNA TGTGCCAGCAGCTTAGCCGGGACAGTTGAAGCTTTCTTT.

This rearrangement joins TRBV11-2 to TRBJ2-7; TRBD2 is a possible D gene (6 bases). The germline V gene has CDR1 SGHAT and CDR2 FQNNGV. This CDR3 is built from 16 residues. Trimming took 5 bases from V and 4 from J, leaving 21 bases between them. The CDR3 region is CASSPSMGVGGYEQYF. CDR3 bases: TGTGCCAGCAGCCCCTCGATGGGGGTTGGGGGGTACGAGCAGTACTTC.

Only a few counts were recorded for this clone. The chain joins TRBV5-1 to TRBJ1-6; D is ambiguous. The CDR3 has 15 amino acids. Germline-derived CDR1 and CDR2 are SGHRS and YFSETQ. V was trimmed by 2 bases and J by 9 bases, leaving 15 bases between them. The CDR3: CASSFDAPRFSPLHF. The CDR3 DNA is TGCGCCAGCAGCTTCGACGCTCCGAGGTTTTCACCCCTCCACTTT. Complete variable domain (other parts from reference TRBV5-1 and TRBJ1-6): KAGVTQTPRYLIKTRGQQVTLSCSPISGHRSVSWYQQTPGQGLQFLFEYFSETQRNKGNFPGRFSGRQFSNSRSEMNVSTLELGDSALYLCASSFDAPRFSPLHFGNGTRLTVT.

The V and J genes are TRBV7-2 and TRBJ2-6; TRBD2 agrees at 7 bases. Trimming cost V 2 bases and J 2 bases; bases outside gene matches: 3. Germline V lookup: CDR1 SGHTA, CDR2 FQGNSA. This CDR3 contains 16 residues. CDR3 loop: CASSLYAGAGANVLTF. The CDR3 region has the DNA TGTGCCAGCAGCTTATATGCGGGGGCTGGGGCCAACGTCCTGACTTTC.